This T cell receptor (beta chain) was identified during a study of T cell repertoires in ileal Crohn's disease. Turning to the study itself: The M6 sample came from neoterminal ileum during colonoscopy after surgery.

With regard to this clone: Antigen unknown.

The CDR3 sequence is 15 residues long. V shed 3 bases and J shed 7 bases, with 19 bases lying between them. CDR1 and CDR2 from the germline V gene are SGHRS and YFSETQ. Sample time point: neoterminal ileum biopsy at postoperative endoscopy, about 6 months after surgery. General study points: Clonal expansions were more frequent in active smokers than non-smokers at surgery.

Measured with immunoSEQ multiplex PCR; TCRdb has only the in-frame clones, and not every one. The repertoire includes 1,000 or so clones, approximately 85% of them detected once, and around 4.6% sits in the top ten. The sample was ileal tissue. V usage is TRBV5-1 and J usage is TRBJ1-2, with D possibly TRBD1 on 6 matching bases. This TCR was sampled from an adult with Crohn's disease. CDR3 DNA sequence: TGCGCCAGCAGCTCTACAGGGACCGCTAGTGCTGGCTACACCTTC. This codes for CASSSTGTASAGYTF. Variable domain in full (rest from reference TRBV5-1 and TRBJ1-2): KAGVTQTPRYLIKTRGQQVTLSCSPISGHRSVSWYQQTPGQGLQFLFEYFSETQRNKGNFPGRFSGRQFSNSRSEMNVSTLELGDSALYLCASSSTGTASAGYTFGSGTRLTVV.